This record looks at one T cell receptor beta chain sequence and its context. The record originates from a study of blood T cells in healthy people across ages. Germline-derived CDR1 and CDR2 are MDHEN and SYDVKM. The CDR3 covers 15 residues. V lost 6 bases, J lost 5 bases, and 10 bases stayed unmatched. The authors ran a second PCR of roughly 7 to 11 cycles using a sample-barcoded 5' primer and a J-beta primer mix. The yield of each sample was at least 2.5 million CDR3-containing paired-end reads. TCRdb fed the 5' RACE reads into MiXCR, producing one record per CDR3 protein. This sample carries more than 1.4 million distinct CDR3 sequences, about 40% of them seen once, and the ten largest clones take 7.9%.

The sample was blood. The receptor's source is a young woman in good health. The rearrangement links TRBV28 to TRBJ2-5, with 9 bases that match TRBD2. The CDR3 sequence is CASSDDSGGGETQYF. The DNA of the CDR3 is TGTGCCAGCAGCGACGATAGCGGGGGCGGGGAGACCCAGTACTTC. Full variable domain (missing parts from reference TRBV28 and TRBJ2-5): DVKVTQSSRYLVKRTGEKVFLECVQDMDHENMFWYRQDPGLGLRLIYFSYDVKMKEKGDIPEGYSVSREKKERFSLILESASTNQTSMYLCASSDDSGGGETQYFGPGTRLLVL.